The 2 T cell receptor beta chains reported below all come from one sample, sequenced in a study of OX40 agonist ivuxolimab in advanced cancers. Using immunoSEQ multiplex PCR, the repertoire was profiled, and TCRdb retains in-frame clones only, with some absent. The sample consists of 100,000 or so clones, 90% of them appearing once. The specimen comprised CD4+ or CD8+ T cells sorted from blood, sampled in a trial of the OX40 agonist ivuxolimab. The origin of the receptors is an adult with an advanced solid tumor such as melanoma, head and neck, liver or kidney cancer.

The chain uses TRBV6-5 and TRBJ2-7, with D possibly TRBD2 on 6 matching bases. V dropped 6 bases and J dropped 0 bases, with 9 bases sitting between them. CDR3 size: 13 residues. Germline V gene data show CDR1 as MNHEY and CDR2 as SVGAGI. CDR3 in DNA: TGTGCCAGCAGCGTGGGACTCTCCTACGAGCAGTACTTC. It is translated as CASSVGLSYEQYF.

V and J are TRBV2 and TRBJ1-1; D is unclear. CDR3 length: 14 amino acids. CDR1 is SNHLY, CDR2 FYNNEI, per germline. Trimming removed 2 bases from V and 0 bases from J, with 7 bases in between. CDR3 amino acids: CASSEILMNTEAFF. CDR3 nucleotides: TGTGCCAGCAGTGAAATTCTAATGAACACTGAAGCTTTCTTT.